Listed below are T cell receptor beta chains from one sample, sequenced in a study of cytomegalovirus exposure and HLA in healthy donors. Clones were sequenced by immunoSEQ multiplex PCR, and TCRdb holds only the in-frame ones, with some missing. The sample gives 150,000 to 200,000 clones, 78% of which show up once; around 5.9% is in the top ten. Sequencing input: PBMCs. The receptors derive from a woman in her 30s in good health and CMV-seropositive. Each CDR3 is given with its conserved first and last residue. A D gene is named only where the DNA matches it firmly. A clone size is listed for some rows: how often the clone was seen (once, few, many), or a class if it is expanded.

d_call: -; j_call: TRBJ2-2; cdr3_length: 15; clone_size: -; v_call: TRBV5-1; cdr3_nt: TGCGCCAGCAGCTTCCCCAGGGGGAACACCGGGGAGCTGTTTTTT; cdr3_aa: CASSFPRGNTGELFF
d_call: TRBD2; j_call: TRBJ2-7; cdr3_length: 18; clone_size: -; v_call: TRBV4-2; cdr3_nt: TGTGCCAGCAGCCAAGACCCCAGGGGCAGCGGGGGGCTCTACGAGCAGTACTTC; cdr3_aa: CASSQDPRGSGGLYEQYF
d_call: -; j_call: TRBJ1-5; cdr3_length: 13; clone_size: once; v_call: TRBV2; cdr3_nt: TGTGCCAGCAGTCCTTTAGGAGGTCAGCCCCAGCATTTT; cdr3_aa: CASSPLGGQPQHF
d_call: TRBD1; j_call: TRBJ1-2; cdr3_length: 14; clone_size: -; v_call: TRBV6-6; cdr3_nt: TGTGCCAGCATTGGGACAGGGGCTAACTATGGCTACACCTTC; cdr3_aa: CASIGTGANYGYTF
d_call: -; j_call: TRBJ2-7; cdr3_length: 15; clone_size: -; v_call: TRBV7-9; cdr3_nt: TGTGCCAGCAGCCTCCTTTCGGAGCTTAACTACGAGCAGTACTTC; cdr3_aa: CASSLLSELNYEQYF
d_call: -; j_call: TRBJ1-2; cdr3_length: 11; clone_size: -; v_call: TRBV6-5; cdr3_nt: TGTGCCAGCAGTGAAACATATGGCTACACCTTC; cdr3_aa: CASSETYGYTF
d_call: -; j_call: TRBJ2-3; cdr3_length: 14; clone_size: once; v_call: TRBV5-1; cdr3_nt: TGCGCCAGCAGTGCTAGCCTCCCCACAGATACGCAGTATTTT; cdr3_aa: CASSASLPTDTQYF
d_call: -; j_call: TRBJ1-1; cdr3_length: 12; clone_size: -; v_call: TRBV6-1; cdr3_nt: TGTGCCAGCAGCCCTAGTCTGGGGGCCGCTTTCTTT; cdr3_aa: CASSPSLGAAFF
d_call: -; j_call: TRBJ1-4; cdr3_length: 15; clone_size: -; v_call: TRBV7-9; cdr3_nt: TGTGCCAGCAGCCCCTCCGGGGGGGCAAGAGGAAAACTGTTTTTT; cdr3_aa: CASSPSGGARGKLFF
d_call: TRBD1; j_call: TRBJ2-7; cdr3_length: 14; clone_size: -; v_call: TRBV4-2; cdr3_nt: TGTGCCAGCAGCCAAGTAGGACAGGGGTACGAGCAGTACTTC; cdr3_aa: CASSQVGQGYEQYF
d_call: TRBD1; j_call: TRBJ1-5; cdr3_length: 14; clone_size: few; v_call: TRBV4-3; cdr3_nt: TGCGCCAGCAGCCAAGAGACAGGGCTCGCGTCCCAGCATTTT; cdr3_aa: CASSQETGLASQHF
d_call: -; j_call: TRBJ2-2; cdr3_length: 16; clone_size: -; v_call: TRBV5-4; cdr3_nt: TGTGCCAGCAGCTTGGCAGGCCAAGGTGGTACCGGGGAGCTGTTTTTT; cdr3_aa: CASSLAGQGGTGELFF
d_call: TRBD1; j_call: TRBJ1-5; cdr3_length: 15; clone_size: -; v_call: TRBV7-2; cdr3_nt: TGTGCCAGCAGCTTAAGGACAGGGGGCCATCAGCCCCAGCATTTT; cdr3_aa: CASSLRTGGHQPQHF
d_call: TRBD2; j_call: TRBJ2-1; cdr3_length: 15; clone_size: -; v_call: TRBV4-1; cdr3_nt: TGCGCCAGCAGCCTTCTGGGACTAGCGGGCAATGAGCAGTTCTTC; cdr3_aa: CASSLLGLAGNEQFF
d_call: TRBD2; j_call: TRBJ2-5; cdr3_length: 16; clone_size: -; v_call: TRBV19; cdr3_nt: TGTGCCAGTAGTAACCGGACTAGCGGGAGGGAAGAGACCCAGTACTTC; cdr3_aa: CASSNRTSGREETQYF
d_call: -; j_call: TRBJ1-1; cdr3_length: 13; clone_size: -; v_call: TRBV6-1; cdr3_nt: TGTGCCAGTCGTGTTCAGGGGAACACTGAAGCTTTCTTT; cdr3_aa: CASRVQGNTEAFF
d_call: -; j_call: TRBJ2-5; cdr3_length: 15; clone_size: -; v_call: TRBV19; cdr3_nt: TGTGCCAGTAGTATAGGGGGGGTTGGCCAAGAGACCCAGTACTTC; cdr3_aa: CASSIGGVGQETQYF
d_call: TRBD2; j_call: TRBJ2-7; cdr3_length: 16; clone_size: few; v_call: TRBV28; cdr3_nt: TGTGCCAGCAGTTTGTGGGGCGGGTTAGCGGGAGACGAGCAGTACTTC; cdr3_aa: CASSLWGGLAGDEQYF
d_call: -; j_call: TRBJ2-7; cdr3_length: 13; clone_size: -; v_call: TRBV6-6; cdr3_nt: TGTGCCAGCAGTTATGAACATTTCTACGAGCAGTACTTC; cdr3_aa: CASSYEHFYEQYF
d_call: -; j_call: TRBJ1-2; cdr3_length: 11; clone_size: -; v_call: TRBV19; cdr3_nt: TGTGCCAGTAGTAATCAGGGCGGCTACACCTTC; cdr3_aa: CASSNQGGYTF
d_call: -; j_call: TRBJ2-7; cdr3_length: 14; clone_size: few; v_call: TRBV29-1; cdr3_nt: TGCAGCGTTGTAGCTGGCGGGCTCCGAGGGGAGCAGTACTTC; cdr3_aa: CSVVAGGLRGEQYF
d_call: -; j_call: TRBJ1-4; cdr3_length: 13; clone_size: -; v_call: TRBV19; cdr3_nt: TGTGCCAGTAGTATCGCCGGTAACGAAAAACTGTTTTTT; cdr3_aa: CASSIAGNEKLFF
d_call: -; j_call: TRBJ2-1; cdr3_length: 13; clone_size: once; v_call: TRBV5-1; cdr3_nt: TGCGCCAGCAGCACCAACTTACAGGGACAGCAGTTCTTC; cdr3_aa: CASSTNLQGQQFF
d_call: TRBD1; j_call: TRBJ2-7; cdr3_length: 17; clone_size: -; v_call: TRBV4-2; cdr3_nt: TGTGCCAGCAGCCAAGAAGTAGGGACAGGGGGCTCCTACGAGCAGTACTTC; cdr3_aa: CASSQEVGTGGSYEQYF
d_call: TRBD1; j_call: TRBJ2-3; cdr3_length: 14; clone_size: few; v_call: TRBV5-1; cdr3_nt: TGCGCCAGCAGCCGGGACAGGGGCACAGATACGCAGTATTTT; cdr3_aa: CASSRDRGTDTQYF
d_call: -; j_call: TRBJ1-5; cdr3_length: 14; clone_size: -; v_call: TRBV5-6; cdr3_nt: TGTGCCAGCAGCCAGAGGACAGCGCATCAGCCCCAGCATTTT; cdr3_aa: CASSQRTAHQPQHF
d_call: -; j_call: TRBJ2-1; cdr3_length: 13; clone_size: -; v_call: TRBV4-1; cdr3_nt: TGCGCCAGCAGCCTCCTAGCATACAATGAGCAGTTCTTC; cdr3_aa: CASSLLAYNEQFF
d_call: TRBD2; j_call: TRBJ2-5; cdr3_length: 18; clone_size: -; v_call: TRBV4-1; cdr3_nt: TGCGCCAGCAGCCCTGGGCTAGCGGGAGGGTCGTACCAAGAGACCCAGTACTTC; cdr3_aa: CASSPGLAGGSYQETQYF
d_call: -; j_call: TRBJ1-1; cdr3_length: 13; clone_size: few; v_call: TRBV6-5; cdr3_nt: TGTGCCAGCAGCCAGACGGGGGGGCAGGGAGCTTTCTTT; cdr3_aa: CASSQTGGQGAFF
d_call: TRBD2; j_call: TRBJ2-1; cdr3_length: 15; clone_size: -; v_call: TRBV5-1; cdr3_nt: TGCGCCAGCAGAAGTTCTAGCGGGGTGTACAATGAGCAGTTCTTC; cdr3_aa: CASRSSSGVYNEQFF
d_call: -; j_call: TRBJ1-4; cdr3_length: 15; clone_size: -; v_call: TRBV7-2; cdr3_nt: TGTGCCAGCAGCTTAGAAGACAGGATTAATGAAAAACTGTTTTTT; cdr3_aa: CASSLEDRINEKLFF
d_call: -; j_call: TRBJ2-3; cdr3_length: 12; clone_size: -; v_call: TRBV14; cdr3_nt: TGTGCCAGCAGCCCTTTATCAGATACGCAGTATTTT; cdr3_aa: CASSPLSDTQYF
d_call: -; j_call: TRBJ1-1; cdr3_length: 14; clone_size: -; v_call: TRBV29-1; cdr3_nt: TGCAGCGTTGAGGGGACGGGGAGGTACACTGAAGCTTTCTTT; cdr3_aa: CSVEGTGRYTEAFF
d_call: TRBD1; j_call: TRBJ2-7; cdr3_length: 15; clone_size: once; v_call: TRBV10-3; cdr3_nt: TGTGCCATGCGGAAAGACAGGGGGGAATATAGCGAGCAGTACTTC; cdr3_aa: CAMRKDRGEYSEQYF
d_call: -; j_call: TRBJ2-2; cdr3_length: 16; clone_size: -; v_call: TRBV28; cdr3_nt: TGTGCCAGCAGTTATACTAGGGAAGTCTCCACCGGGGAGCTGTTTTTT; cdr3_aa: CASSYTREVSTGELFF
d_call: -; j_call: TRBJ2-1; cdr3_length: 16; clone_size: -; v_call: TRBV2; cdr3_nt: TGTGCCAGCAGTGCGCCCGACAGCAGCTCCTACAATGAGCAGTTCTTC; cdr3_aa: CASSAPDSSSYNEQFF
d_call: -; j_call: TRBJ2-5; cdr3_length: 15; clone_size: -; v_call: TRBV2; cdr3_nt: TGTGCCAGCAGTAAAGAACAAACGTACCAAGAGACCCAGTACTTC; cdr3_aa: CASSKEQTYQETQYF
d_call: TRBD1; j_call: TRBJ1-1; cdr3_length: 13; clone_size: -; v_call: TRBV9; cdr3_nt: TGTGCCAGCAATTTCGACAGGGACACTGAAGCTTTCTTT; cdr3_aa: CASNFDRDTEAFF
d_call: -; j_call: TRBJ2-3; cdr3_length: 14; clone_size: -; v_call: TRBV5-1; cdr3_nt: TGCGCCAGCAGTGAGGGCAGGGGAGCAGATACGCAGTATTTT; cdr3_aa: CASSEGRGADTQYF
d_call: -; j_call: TRBJ1-1; cdr3_length: 16; clone_size: -; v_call: TRBV15; cdr3_nt: TGTGCCACCAGCAGAGATTTTCTCAGAATGAACACTGAAGCTTTCTTT; cdr3_aa: CATSRDFLRMNTEAFF
d_call: TRBD2; j_call: TRBJ2-3; cdr3_length: 15; clone_size: -; v_call: TRBV28; cdr3_nt: TGTGCCAGCAGTTTGGGGAGCGGGAGTTACGGGACGCAGTATTTT; cdr3_aa: CASSLGSGSYGTQYF
d_call: TRBD2; j_call: TRBJ2-1; cdr3_length: 16; clone_size: -; v_call: TRBV18; cdr3_nt: TGTGCCAGCTCACTGGCGGGACTAGCGGGAGAGGGGGAGCAGTTCTTC; cdr3_aa: CASSLAGLAGEGEQFF
d_call: TRBD1; j_call: TRBJ2-5; cdr3_length: 14; clone_size: -; v_call: TRBV5-6; cdr3_nt: TGTGCCAGCAGCCAGACAGGGGGACAAGAGACCCAGTACTTC; cdr3_aa: CASSQTGGQETQYF
d_call: -; j_call: TRBJ2-5; cdr3_length: 17; clone_size: -; v_call: TRBV21-1; cdr3_nt: TGTGCCAGCAGCAATCTAGCGGGAGGTGGAGGGCAAGAGACCCAGTACTTC; cdr3_aa: CASSNLAGGGGQETQYF
d_call: TRBD1; j_call: TRBJ2-2; cdr3_length: 14; clone_size: -; v_call: TRBV7-9; cdr3_nt: TGTGCCAGCCCGGGACAGGCGAACACCGGGGAGCTGTTTTTT; cdr3_aa: CASPGQANTGELFF